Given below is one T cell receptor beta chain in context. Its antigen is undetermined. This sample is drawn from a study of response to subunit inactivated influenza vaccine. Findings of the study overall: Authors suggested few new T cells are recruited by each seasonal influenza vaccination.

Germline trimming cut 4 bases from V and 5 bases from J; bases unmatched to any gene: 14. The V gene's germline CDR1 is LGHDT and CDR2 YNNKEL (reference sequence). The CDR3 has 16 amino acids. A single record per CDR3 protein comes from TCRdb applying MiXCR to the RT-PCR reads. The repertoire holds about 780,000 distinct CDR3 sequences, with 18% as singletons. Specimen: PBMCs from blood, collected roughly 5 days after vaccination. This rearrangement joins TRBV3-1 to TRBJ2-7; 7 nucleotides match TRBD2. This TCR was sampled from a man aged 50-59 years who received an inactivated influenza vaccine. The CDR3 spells CASSPSIAGRAHEQYF. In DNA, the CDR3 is TGTGCCAGCAGCCCCTCGATCGCGGGGAGGGCCCACGAGCAGTACTTC.